This T cell receptor beta chain appears in the sequencing data of a study of T-cell reconstitution after alpha-beta-depleted transplantation in children. Findings and caveats of the study: Some patients owed their high day-60 TCRbeta diversity to surviving recipient T cells and thymic progenitors.

A library of TCRbeta sequences, prepared with unique molecular identifiers, was generated. TCRdb analysed the PCR reads with MiXCR anew, one entry per CDR3 protein. The table lists hundreds of thousands of distinct CDR3 sequences, around 13% of them singletons. In its sample, this clonotype was seen a few times. The antigen remains undetermined. V gave up 2 bases and J gave up 7 bases; unmatched junction bases: 8. There are 15 residues in the CDR3. CDR1 SEHNR and CDR2 FQNEAQ come from the germline V gene (reference sequence). The sample consisted of PBMCs, mostly from graft donor cells, taken 360 days after TCRalphabeta/CD19-depleted stem cell transplant. The V gene is TRBV7-9, the J gene TRBJ2-7, with 10 nucleotides matching TRBD1. The sequence came from a male patient younger than 18 who had a stem cell transplant for acute myeloid leukemia, so the T cells may come from the graft donor. In nucleotides, the CDR3 is TGTGCCAGCAGCTTATTCGCCGGGACAGGGGAGGAGCAGTACTTC. Its translation is CASSLFAGTGEEQYF.